This T cell receptor (beta chain) was captured in a study of graft-versus-host responses after intestinal transplantation. Looking at the study overall: Recipients had multivisceral, liver-intestinal, or isolated intestinal transplants. Anti-thymocyte globulin was used for induction in all recipients, who then took tacrolimus and steroids for approximately three years. Overall study results and limits: In recipient marrow, GvH clones were found, and some appeared first in ileum or blood. Early post-transplant declines in HvG were associated with peak levels of circulating GvH clones.

Data came from immunoSEQ multiplex PCR; TCRdb stores just in-frame clones and leaves some out. Of 30,000 to 40,000 clones in the sample, roughly 95% were seen once. Concerning this clone itself: What it binds is not known.

CDR1 SGHNT and CDR2 YENEEA come from the germline V gene. This CDR3 has 13 residues. V was shortened by 4 bases and J by 3 bases, with 9 bases between the two germline ends. The rearrangement uses TRBV11-3 and TRBJ1-1; no firm D call. Sequencing was performed on unstimulated CD4+ T cells sorted from spleen or lymph node cells, taken before transplant. The sequence came from a human donor who was the organ donor for an intestinal transplant. This CDR3 reads CASSSHRDTEAFF. Here the CDR3 DNA reads TGTGCCAGCAGCTCTCATAGGGACACTGAAGCTTTCTTT.